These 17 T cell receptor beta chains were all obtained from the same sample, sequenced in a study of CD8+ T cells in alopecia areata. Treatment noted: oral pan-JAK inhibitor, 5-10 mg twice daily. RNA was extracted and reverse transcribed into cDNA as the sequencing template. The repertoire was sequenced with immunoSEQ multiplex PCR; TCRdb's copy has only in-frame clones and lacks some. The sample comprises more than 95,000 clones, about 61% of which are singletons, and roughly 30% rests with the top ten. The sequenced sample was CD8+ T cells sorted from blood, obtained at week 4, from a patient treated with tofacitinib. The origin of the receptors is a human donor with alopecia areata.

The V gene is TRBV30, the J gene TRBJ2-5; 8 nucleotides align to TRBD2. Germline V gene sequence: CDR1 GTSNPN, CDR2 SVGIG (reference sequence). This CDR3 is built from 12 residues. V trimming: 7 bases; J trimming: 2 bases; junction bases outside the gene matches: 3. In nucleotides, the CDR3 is TGTGCCTACCTAGCGGGTCAAGAGACCCAGTACTTC. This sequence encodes CAYLAGQETQYF.

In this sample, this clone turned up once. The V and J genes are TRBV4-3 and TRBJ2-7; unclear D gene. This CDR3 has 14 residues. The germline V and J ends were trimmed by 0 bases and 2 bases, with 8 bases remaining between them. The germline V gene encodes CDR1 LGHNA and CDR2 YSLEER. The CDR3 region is CASSQDGLAYEQYF. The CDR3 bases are TGCGCCAGCAGCCAAGATGGGCTAGCCTACGAGCAGTACTTC.

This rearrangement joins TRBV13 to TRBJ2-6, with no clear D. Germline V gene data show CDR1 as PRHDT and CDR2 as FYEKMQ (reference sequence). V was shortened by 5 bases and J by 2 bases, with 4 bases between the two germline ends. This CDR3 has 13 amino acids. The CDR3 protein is CASSAAGANVLTF. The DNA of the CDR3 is TGTGCCAGCAGCGCAGCTGGGGCCAACGTCCTGACTTTC. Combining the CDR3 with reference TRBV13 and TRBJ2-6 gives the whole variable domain AAGVIQSPRHLIKEKRETATLKCYPIPRHDTVYWYQQGPGQDPQFLISFYEKMQSDKGSIPDRFSAQQFSDYHSELNMSSLELGDSALYFCASSAAGANVLTFGAGSRLTVL.

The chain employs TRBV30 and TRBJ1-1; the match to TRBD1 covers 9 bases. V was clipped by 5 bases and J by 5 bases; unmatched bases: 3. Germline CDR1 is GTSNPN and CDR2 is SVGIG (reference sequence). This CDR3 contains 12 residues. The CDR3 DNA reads TGTGCCTGGCCGGGGACAGGGACTGAAGCTTTCTTT. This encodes CAWPGTGTEAFF.

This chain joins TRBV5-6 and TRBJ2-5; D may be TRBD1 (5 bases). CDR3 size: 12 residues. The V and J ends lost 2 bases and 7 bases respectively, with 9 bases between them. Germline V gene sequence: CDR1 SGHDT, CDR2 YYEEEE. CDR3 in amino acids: CASSLQDRTQYF. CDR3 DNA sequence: TGTGCCAGCAGCTTACAGGATCGGACCCAGTACTTC.

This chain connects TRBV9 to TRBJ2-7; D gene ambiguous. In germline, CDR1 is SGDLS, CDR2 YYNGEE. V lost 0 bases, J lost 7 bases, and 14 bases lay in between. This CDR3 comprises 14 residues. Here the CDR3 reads CASSVGGALREQYF. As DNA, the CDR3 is TGTGCCAGCAGCGTAGGCGGAGCCCTACGAGAGCAGTACTTC.

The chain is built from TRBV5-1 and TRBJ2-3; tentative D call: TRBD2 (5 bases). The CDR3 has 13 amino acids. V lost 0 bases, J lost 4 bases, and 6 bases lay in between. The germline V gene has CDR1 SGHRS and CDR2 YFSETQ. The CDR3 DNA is TGCGCCAGCAGCTTGGGACTACCAGATACGCAGTATTTT. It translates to CASSLGLPDTQYF.

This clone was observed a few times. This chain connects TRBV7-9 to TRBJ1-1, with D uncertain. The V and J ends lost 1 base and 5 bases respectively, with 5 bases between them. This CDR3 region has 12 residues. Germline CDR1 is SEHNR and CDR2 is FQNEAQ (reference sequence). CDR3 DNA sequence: TGTGCCAGCAGCTTAGTATTGACTGAAGCTTTCTTT. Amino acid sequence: CASSLVLTEAFF.

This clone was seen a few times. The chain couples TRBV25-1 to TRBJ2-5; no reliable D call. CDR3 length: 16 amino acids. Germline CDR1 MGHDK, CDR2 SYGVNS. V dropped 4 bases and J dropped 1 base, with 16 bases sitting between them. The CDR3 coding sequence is TGTGCCAGCAGTGTCAACATGCGCCCTGCCCAAGAGACCCAGTACTTC. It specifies CASSVNMRPAQETQYF.

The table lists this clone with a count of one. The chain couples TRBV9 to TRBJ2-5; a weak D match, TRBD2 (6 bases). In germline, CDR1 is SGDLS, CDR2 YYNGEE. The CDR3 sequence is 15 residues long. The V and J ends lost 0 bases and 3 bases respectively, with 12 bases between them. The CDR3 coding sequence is TGTGCCAGCAGCGTAGCCCATTGGGGGGAAGAGACCCAGTACTTC. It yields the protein CASSVAHWGEETQYF.

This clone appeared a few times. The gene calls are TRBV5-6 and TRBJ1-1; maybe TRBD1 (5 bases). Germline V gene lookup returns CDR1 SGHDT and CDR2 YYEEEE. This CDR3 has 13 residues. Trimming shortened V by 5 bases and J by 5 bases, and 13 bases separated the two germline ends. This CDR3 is CASRIPGRTEAFF. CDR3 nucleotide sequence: TGTGCCAGCAGGATTCCAGGGAGAACTGAAGCTTTCTTT.

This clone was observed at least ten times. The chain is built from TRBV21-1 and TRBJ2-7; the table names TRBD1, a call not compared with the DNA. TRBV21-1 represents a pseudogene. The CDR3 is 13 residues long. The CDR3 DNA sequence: TGTGCCAGCAGCAAGGGACACTCCTACGAGCAGTACTTC. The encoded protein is CASSKGHSYEQYF.

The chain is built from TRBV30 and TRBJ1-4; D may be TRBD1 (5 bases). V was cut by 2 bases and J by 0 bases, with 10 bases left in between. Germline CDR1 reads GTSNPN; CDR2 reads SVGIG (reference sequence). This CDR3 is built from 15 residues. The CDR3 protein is CAWSSDSATNEKLFF. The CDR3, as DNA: TGTGCCTGGAGTTCCGACAGTGCAACTAATGAAAAACTGTTTTTT.

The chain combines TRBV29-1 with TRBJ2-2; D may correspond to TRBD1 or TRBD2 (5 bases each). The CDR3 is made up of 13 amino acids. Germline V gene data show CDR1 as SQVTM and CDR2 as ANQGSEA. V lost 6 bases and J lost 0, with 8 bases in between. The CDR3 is CSVQGPNTGELFF. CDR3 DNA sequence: TGCAGCGTCCAGGGACCGAACACCGGGGAGCTGTTTTTT.

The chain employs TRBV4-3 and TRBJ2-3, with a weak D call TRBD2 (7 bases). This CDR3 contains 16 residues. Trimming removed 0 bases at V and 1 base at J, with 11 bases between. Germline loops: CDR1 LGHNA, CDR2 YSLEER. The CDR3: CASSQDWRGRTDTQYF. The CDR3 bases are TGCGCCAGCAGCCAAGACTGGCGGGGGCGCACAGATACGCAGTATTTT.

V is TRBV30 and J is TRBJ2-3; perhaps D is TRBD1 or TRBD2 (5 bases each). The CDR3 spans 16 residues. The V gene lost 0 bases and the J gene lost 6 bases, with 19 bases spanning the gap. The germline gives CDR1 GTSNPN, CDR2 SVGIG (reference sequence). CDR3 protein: CAWSVLRDGLSDTQYF. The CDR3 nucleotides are TGTGCCTGGAGTGTACTTAGGGACGGTCTCTCGGATACGCAGTATTTT.

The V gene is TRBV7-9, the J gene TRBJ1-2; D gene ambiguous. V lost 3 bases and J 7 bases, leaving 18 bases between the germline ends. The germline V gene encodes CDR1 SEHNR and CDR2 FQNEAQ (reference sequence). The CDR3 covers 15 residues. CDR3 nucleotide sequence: TGTGCCAGCAGCTTTAGTTTCGAGGATCTCCGTGGCTACACCTTC. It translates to CASSFSFEDLRGYTF.